This record concerns one T cell receptor beta chain sequence. One entry per CDR3 protein results from TCRdb running MiXCR on the 5' RACE reads. The sample has 430,000 or so distinct CDR3 sequences, nearly 25% seen once. The sample comes from a study of T-cell memory formation after mild COVID-19. Study-level background: For the most part, TCR clusters were specific to one donor.

The CDR3 spans 16 residues. Germline V gives CDR1 SGHTA, CDR2 FQGTGA. The J segment lost 3 bases and the V segment lost 5 bases, leaving 6 bases of the junction unmatched. This clonotype originated in an adult woman who had mild COVID-19 (a few samples of this study predate the infection). Cell type and time point are not known. The sequencing sample was made of PBMCs or a T cell subset sorted from them (not recorded which). This rearrangement joins TRBV7-3 to TRBJ2-1; 11 bases align to TRBD2. The CDR3 region has the DNA TGTGCCAGCAGCCCAGGGACTAGCGGAGACTACAATGAGCAGTTCTTC. This gives the protein CASSPGTSGDYNEQFF. Filled out from reference TRBV7-3 and TRBJ2-1, the complete variable domain reads GAGVSQTPSNKVTEKGKYVELRCDPISGHTALYWYRQSLGQGPEFLIYFQGTGAADDSGLPNDRFFAVRPEGSVSTLKIQRTERGDSAVYLCASSPGTSGDYNEQFFGPGTRLTVL.